A selection of T cell receptor beta chains follows, all from one sample in a study of blood T cell repertoires in COVID-19. The method was immunoSEQ multiplex PCR; TCRdb's version includes in-frame clones alone and lacks a portion of them. The repertoire has under 200,000 clones, 75% to 90% of them found once; the top ten carry approximately 4%. Material for sequencing was PBMCs or T cells enriched from blood (not recorded which). The receptors shown here come from a woman in her fifties or sixties who had recovered from COVID-19. Both conserved end residues are part of each CDR3. D genes are given only for firm matches. The size of a clone is reported for some rows only, either as once, few or many, or as a class for expanded clones.

d_call,j_call,v_call,clone_size,cdr3_aa,cdr3_nt
-,TRBJ1-1,TRBV5-6,-,CASSLLEGTEAFF,TGTGCCAGCAGCCTTCTTGAGGGCACTGAAGCTTTCTTT
-,TRBJ1-5,TRBV30,-,CAWRGGGGPQHF,TGTGCCTGGAGAGGGGGGGGAGGACCCCAGCATTTT
TRBD1,TRBJ1-2,TRBV24-1,-,CATRTRQGDGYTF,TGTGCCACCCGGACCCGACAGGGAGACGGCTACACCTTC
-,TRBJ1-1,TRBV13,-,CASSLGRVQGTTEAFF,TGTGCCAGCAGCTTGGGCCGGGTCCAGGGTACGACTGAAGCTTTCTTT
TRBD1,TRBJ2-4,TRBV5-1,few,CASSLGHTGDIQYF,TGCGCCAGCAGCTTGGGGCATACAGGGGACATTCAGTACTTC
-,TRBJ1-2,TRBV27,-,CASSFMGGGAYGYTF,TGTGCCAGCAGTTTTATGGGGGGGGGAGCCTATGGCTACACCTTC
-,TRBJ2-3,TRBV9,-,CASSVDGPLDTQYF,TGTGCCAGCAGCGTAGATGGGCCCCTGGATACGCAGTATTTT
TRBD1,TRBJ1-5,TRBV6-6,-,CASKPPGGSNQPQHF,TGTGCCAGCAAACCCCCAGGGGGTAGCAATCAGCCCCAGCATTTT
-,TRBJ1-1,TRBV29-1,once,CSVAAGPNTEAFF,TGCAGCGTTGCGGCAGGGCCTAACACTGAAGCTTTCTTT
-,TRBJ1-4,TRBV4-3,-,CASSQGYEGEKLFF,TGCGCCAGCAGCCAAGGATACGAGGGTGAAAAACTGTTTTTT
TRBD1,TRBJ2-5,TRBV9,-,CASSVEGAWAGNQETQYF,TGTGCCAGCAGCGTAGAGGGGGCGTGGGCAGGCAACCAAGAGACCCAGTACTTC
-,TRBJ1-3,TRBV6-1,-,CASRNGNIPGNTIYF,TGTGCCAGCAGAAACGGGAATATACCCGGGAACACCATATATTTT
TRBD1,TRBJ1-6,TRBV6-1,-,CASSERGHSPLHF,TGTGCCAGCAGTGAAAGGGGGCATTCACCCCTCCACTTT
TRBD2,TRBJ2-1,TRBV4-1,-,CASSQAVSGGFDEQFF,TGCGCCAGCAGCCAAGCGGTTAGCGGGGGGTTCGATGAGCAGTTCTTC
-,TRBJ1-2,TRBV19,once,CASSIDLGSANYGYTF,TGTGCCAGTAGTATAGATCTGGGCTCAGCTAACTATGGCTACACCTTC
TRBD1,TRBJ1-1,TRBV11-3,-,CASSADTGGANTEAFF,TGTGCCAGCAGCGCAGACACAGGGGGCGCGAACACTGAAGCTTTCTTT
TRBD1,TRBJ1-1,TRBV18,-,CASSQGQGNTEAFF,TGTGCCAGCTCTCAGGGACAGGGGAACACTGAAGCTTTCTTT
TRBD2,TRBJ2-1,TRBV11-2,-,CASSLYTGGGFNNEQFF,TGTGCCAGCAGCCTTTACACCGGGGGGGGCTTTAACAATGAGCAGTTCTTC
-,TRBJ1-5,TRBV5-6,-,CASSLAGVGGGNQPQHF,TGTGCCAGCAGCTTGGCCGGGGTGGGAGGGGGCAATCAGCCCCAGCATTTT
-,TRBJ1-5,TRBV2,few,CASSDLGGANQPQHF,TGTGCCAGCAGTGACCTCGGGGGAGCCAATCAGCCCCAGCATTTT
-,TRBJ1-1,TRBV9,-,CASSARQALGEAFF,TGTGCCAGCAGCGCCCGGCAGGCCCTTGGTGAAGCTTTCTTT
TRBD2,TRBJ2-5,TRBV10-3,-,CAISLGLAGDVQETQYF,TGTGCCATCAGCCTGGGACTAGCGGGGGACGTACAAGAGACCCAGTACTTC
TRBD2,TRBJ2-1,TRBV11-3,-,CASSFGGVEDEQFF,TGTGCCAGCAGCTTCGGGGGGGTTGAAGATGAGCAGTTCTTC
TRBD1,TRBJ1-6,TRBV30,-,CAWMGQSSSYNSPLHF,TGTGCCTGGATGGGACAGTCGAGCTCCTATAATTCACCCCTCCACTTT
TRBD1,TRBJ1-1,TRBV5-6,-,CASSLGDRGHTEAFF,TGTGCCAGCAGCTTGGGGGACAGAGGCCACACTGAAGCTTTCTTT
-,TRBJ1-1,TRBV27,-,CASSRQLNTEAFF,TGTGCCAGCAGCCGACAGCTGAACACTGAAGCTTTCTTT
TRBD2,TRBJ2-1,TRBV11-1,few,CASSFGRGGYNEQFF,TGTGCCAGCAGCTTCGGTCGGGGGGGATACAATGAGCAGTTCTTC
TRBD1,TRBJ1-6,TRBV19,-,CASSIDGRGPHNSPLHF,TGTGCCAGTAGTATAGACGGCAGGGGGCCTCATAATTCACCCCTCCACTTT
TRBD1,TRBJ1-5,TRBV18,-,CASSPLSGTGSLGNQPQHF,TGTGCCAGCTCACCACTTTCCGGGACAGGATCCTTAGGCAATCAGCCCCAGCATTTT
-,TRBJ2-5,TRBV11-2,-,CASSPGKGVVKTQYF,TGTGCCAGCAGCCCTGGCAAGGGAGTGGTGAAGACCCAGTACTTC
-,TRBJ1-1,TRBV28,few,CASTRTAFEAFF,TGTGCCAGCACCAGGACAGCCTTTGAAGCTTTCTTT
-,TRBJ1-1,TRBV29-1,-,CSVTGSPGAEAFF,TGCAGCGTAACCGGGTCTCCCGGCGCTGAAGCTTTCTTT
-,TRBJ1-1,TRBV6-5,-,CASSQRGPPTEAFF,TGTGCCAGCAGCCAAAGAGGGCCGCCAACTGAAGCTTTCTTT
-,TRBJ1-3,TRBV28,-,CASHSTGSGNTIYF,TGTGCCAGCCACTCCACAGGGTCGGGAAACACCATATATTTT
-,TRBJ2-1,TRBV9,-,CASSGNQGEQFF,TGTGCCAGCAGCGGCAACCAGGGGGAGCAGTTCTTC
-,TRBJ1-2,TRBV19,-,CASSMSPGLGGYTF,TGTGCCAGTAGTATGTCCCCGGGGTTAGGGGGCTACACCTTC
TRBD1,TRBJ1-2,TRBV6-2/TRBV6-3,-,CASSVTGDRTF,TGTGCCAGCAGTGTGACTGGGGACAGGACCTTC
-,TRBJ2-2,TRBV7-7,-,CASSLERGNTGELFF,TGTGCTAGCAGCTTAGAACGCGGGAACACCGGGGAGCTGTTTTTT
-,TRBJ2-3,TRBV11-3,-,CASSFGRSSDTQYF,TGTGCCAGCAGCTTCGGCAGGTCCTCAGATACGCAGTATTTT
-,TRBJ1-2,TRBV27,-,CASSRGDRSSGTF,TGTGCCAGCAGCCGGGGGGACCGCTCCTCAGGCACCTTC
-,TRBJ1-1,TRBV5-1,-,CASSLGGSDTEAFF,TGCGCCAGCAGCTTGGGAGGGAGTGACACTGAAGCTTTCTTT
-,TRBJ2-4,TRBV5-1,-,CASSSGEGLAKNIQYF,TGCGCCAGCAGCTCAGGGGAGGGGTTAGCCAAAAACATTCAGTACTTC
TRBD2,TRBJ2-5,TRBV7-2,-,CASLGTSGGPPYIQETQYF,TGTGCCAGCCTTGGGACTAGCGGGGGGCCACCTTACATTCAAGAGACCCAGTACTTC
TRBD2,TRBJ2-2,TRBV7-2,once,CASSFSAGSNTGELFF,TGTGCCAGCAGCTTTTCAGCGGGGTCGAACACCGGGGAGCTGTTTTTT
TRBD1,TRBJ1-5,TRBV10-2,-,CASSGGQGVDQPQHF,TGCGCCAGCAGTGGTGGGCAGGGGGTTGATCAGCCCCAGCATTTT
-,TRBJ1-1,TRBV11-3,-,CASTPTRGRIGEAFF,TGTGCCAGCACCCCCACCCGGGGGAGGATCGGTGAAGCTTTCTTT
-,TRBJ1-1,TRBV7-9,-,CASSFSRTLNTEAFF,TGTGCCAGCAGCTTTAGTCGGACACTAAACACTGAAGCTTTCTTT
TRBD1,TRBJ1-5,TRBV6-5,-,CASSYKTGLQPQHF,TGTGCCAGCAGTTACAAGACAGGGCTTCAGCCCCAGCATTTT
TRBD1,TRBJ1-5,TRBV2,-,CASSEVGRGRAQHF,TGTGCCAGCAGTGAAGTTGGCAGGGGGCGAGCCCAGCATTTT
TRBD2,TRBJ2-5,TRBV7-2,-,CASSRIRIAGDQETQYF,TGTGCCAGCAGCCGTATTAGGATAGCGGGGGACCAAGAGACCCAGTACTTC
TRBD1,TRBJ1-1,TRBV12-3/TRBV12-4,-,CASRTGEAFF,TGTGCCAGCAGGACAGGGGAAGCTTTCTTT
-,TRBJ1-5,TRBV30,-,CAWSVSGGNQPQHF,TGTGCCTGGAGTGTATCGGGAGGGAATCAGCCCCAGCATTTT
-,TRBJ2-1,TRBV9,-,CASSVWANEQFF,TGTGCCAGCAGCGTTTGGGCCAATGAGCAGTTCTTC
TRBD1,TRBJ2-2,TRBV30,-,CAGYPRTGSDGELFF,TGTGCCGGATACCCTCGGACAGGGAGTGACGGGGAGCTGTTTTTT
-,TRBJ1-5,TRBV3-1/TRBV3-2,few,CASSQAGGNQPQHF,TGTGCCAGCAGCCAAGCCGGGGGAAATCAGCCCCAGCATTTT
-,TRBJ1-1,TRBV7-2,-,CASLTQGGNTEAFF,TGTGCCAGCTTGACCCAGGGAGGGAACACTGAAGCTTTCTTT